This T cell receptor beta chain was captured by sequencing in a study of T cells in Graves' hyperthyroidism and ophthalmopathy (dated by TCRdb to the late 2010s). Notes on the research overall: Peripheral blood samples were taken at the time of initial diagnosis, prior to any treatment. To identify distinguishing TCR V-J signatures, a discovery cohort of 90 to 100 patients was used, comprising roughly 45 with Graves' ophthalmopathy and around 60 with stable Graves' hyperthyroidism. Whether ophthalmopathy could be predicted prospectively was tested in an independent validation cohort made up of about 18 hyperthyroidism patients plus 17 patients who later progressed to ophthalmopathy. For training and testing, the 80 to 100 patients in the discovery cohort were randomly divided in a 7:3 ratio. The study also compared thyroid tissue and blood T-cell repertoires from about six Graves' hyperthyroidism patients. After blood sampling, hyperthyroidism patients were treated with methimazole at a starting dose of 30 mg daily, and ophthalmopathy patients were treated with high-dose intravenous methylprednisolone. The paper describes TCR Vbeta CDR3 sequencing of 135 peripheral blood samples, made up of 43 ophthalmopathy patients, around 73 hyperthyroidism patients and roughly 17 progressor patients. Broad study findings and their caveats: No statistical method was used to set the sample size in advance, and investigators knew the group allocation. A model built on a 13 V-J signature distinguished ophthalmopathy from stable hyperthyroidism, reaching roughly 88% sensitivity and approximately 81% specificity in cross-validation and 80%/75% in testing. Most expanded thyroid clonotypes (frequency above 0.001) were also found in blood, which suggests that blood repertoires may mirror thyroid immune responses. In validation, the model predicted progression to ophthalmopathy with around 71% sensitivity and around 72% specificity, a median of about 6 months before onset.

The TCR beta CDR3 regions were amplified from RNA transcripts. The TCR CDR3 was subjected to a first round of RT-PCR using the HTBI primer set and the Qiagen OneStep RT-PCR kit. Libraries were constructed in a second round of multiplex PCR, after which size selection and purification were carried out. Libraries were sequenced paired-end with 100 bp reads on an Illumina HiSeq2000. The source study handled its data this way. SOAPnuke was used to process the raw data, removing reads that contained adapters or uncalled bases, had a mean Phred below 15, or lacked an exact match to the constant primer or identifier. COPE v1.2.5 was used to merge the high-quality paired reads, and each unique nucleotide sequence was defined as a clonotype. MiTCR v1.1 was used to align the clonotypes against IMGT TRBV, TRBD and TRBJ reference segments. The analysis was restricted to V-J combinations with a frequency above 0.0001, which together covered 99% to 99.2% of the repertoires. A TCS score was defined as the ratio between F50 (clonal expansion) and ExV (chaos), using BLOSUM62-based TCRdist between CDR3 peptides within each V-J. Welch's t-statistics and random forest reduced approximately 520 V-J features to 13, which were used in a naive Bayes classifier (R e1071). TCRdb redid the processing of the public reads, applying fastp at Q25 and MiXCR, and retained in-frame beta chains. Rows matching on CDR3 protein sequence are summarized as one entry with the most common DNA and genes. These V and J calls derive from TCRdb rather than the authors' analysis. The sample records fewer than 110,000 distinct CDR3 sequences, roughly 15% of which are singletons. Of the sample, 42% is held by the ten largest clones.

Note on this clonotype: The target of this receptor is not known. Nothing much larger sits one base from this clone, and base qualities are not available.

Stable Graves' hyperthyroidism was defined as the absence of progression to ophthalmopathy over 18 months of follow-up. Hyperthyroidism patients were newly diagnosed, had a disease duration of under 2 months, and were aged 18 to 65 years. Any patient with an uncontrolled infection, another autoimmune disease, pregnancy or lactation was excluded. Diagnoses were based on clinical symptoms, serum thyroxine and TRAb, thyroid ultrasound and orbital computed tomography. PBMCs were isolated from 7.5 to 10 ml of fresh peripheral blood by Ficoll-Paque density gradient centrifugation. Total RNA was extracted using Trizol reagent, and RNA quality was assessed on an Agilent 2100 Bioanalyzer. The CDR3 runs 18 residues from the cysteine to the phenylalanine. Of all the DNA, just the CDR3 is kept, 54 bases in frame from base 1. At the junction V is shortened by 6 bases and J by 4 bases; bases outside the gene matches: 21. CDR1 and CDR2, looked up from the germline V gene, are MDHEN and SYDVKM.

The rearrangement joined TRBV28 to TRBJ2-7; 7 central nucleotides agree with TRBD2. This sequence was found in a woman between 45 and 65 years old with Graves' hyperthyroidism. The material sequenced was blood. CDR3 reads: CASSLLAGVDATVYEQYF. The DNA sequence is as follows: TGTGCCAGCAGCCTACTTGCGGGAGTCGATGCTACTGTATACGAGCAGTACTTC.